This TCR beta chain is from a study of blood T cell repertoires in COVID-19 (dated by TCRdb to 2020 to 2022). In terms of the full investigation: The collaborator samples originated in the United States, Italy and Spain and spanned the acute and convalescent phases of COVID-19. The material from the prospective study consisted of cDNA or gDNA derived from T cells, B-cell-depleted T cells, or PBMCs. The dataset comprised deeply sampled blood TCRbeta repertoires from subjects exposed to, actively infected with, or recovered from COVID-19. The repertoires were released in a freely available public database intended as a resource for research on the immune response to SARS-CoV-2. The samples were drawn from two sources: the first 160 participants of the ongoing ImmuneRACE study, and 1,000 to 1,500 subjects contributed by 6 global collaborators. A de-identified subject ID, COVID-19 status, age in years and sex were almost always included in the sample metadata. Where HLA class I and class II types were available, the types were taken from metadata supplied by the sample provider, not from assay-based typing. Study-wide findings and limitations: The quantity of clinical and demographic metadata differed by source and by participant and was supplied without curation.

Per the germline V gene (reference sequence), DFQATT is the CDR1 and SNEGSKA is the CDR2. Measured from the cysteine to the phenylalanine, the CDR3 is 11 residues long. Only the CDR3 portion is preserved as DNA: 33 bases, with reading frame beginning at the first base. V sheds 4 bases and J sheds 8 bases, leaving 9 bases between their ends. Enrolling through a virtual design, the prospective study's participants ranged in age from about 18 to 89 years and lived across more than 20 United States geographic areas. To assign participants to cohorts, the prospective study relied on clinical history that participants themselves reported in a screening survey and a study questionnaire. Recovered participants in ImmuneRACE Cohort 3 were defined as having two consecutive negative NP/OP PCR tests, clearance from a healthcare professional, or resolution of symptoms. Each participant in the prospective study had whole blood, serum and a nasopharyngeal or oropharyngeal swab collected by mobile phlebotomists. Prospective study participants could optionally give additional blood draws and questionnaires over an approximately 2-month period. Prospective study blood samples were shipped either frozen or at room temperature before DNA extraction.

TCRbeta CDR3 regions were amplified from genomic DNA by means of the immunoSEQ Assay, a bias-controlled multiplex PCR. Processing in the source paper ran as follows. The number of nucleated cells in each sample was estimated by amplification of reference gene primers within the assay. To quantify the absolute abundance of each unique TCRbeta CDR3 rearrangement, sequence reads were collapsed and filtered. For each sample, productive Simpson clonality was calculated as the square root of Simpson's diversity index over productive rearrangements. In TCRdb, the immuneACCESS table is reduced to in-frame sequences with V and J assigned. These tables do not hold every clone; where another copy was compared, an unresolved V gene accounts for under half, and the others remain unexplained. That table is the source of V, J and clone size, and D and trimming were worked out from the DNA. In all, the sample holds roughly 400,000 clones, and approximately 87% of those were seen once. 10% of the sample is held by the ten biggest clonotypes.

About this clone itself: This clone's antigen is unknown. No much larger clone is present one base from it, and per-base qualities are unavailable.

The clonotype originates from a woman aged 45-65 years who had recovered from COVID-19. The specimen was PBMCs or T cells enriched from blood (not recorded which). The receptor chain draws on TRBV20-1 and TRBJ2-1; perhaps TRBD1 is the D gene, with 6 bases matching. The DNA sequence is as follows: TGCAGTGCTATGGGGGCCTATGAGCAGTTCTTC. Its amino acids are CSAMGAYEQFF.